These 2 T cell receptor beta chains were sequenced from one sample in a study of blood T cell repertoires in COVID-19 (dated by TCRdb to 2020 to 2022). The method was the immunoSEQ multiplex PCR assay. Not all clones reach the TCRdb copy of this immuneACCESS table, which keeps in-frame sequences only. Checked studies attribute under half of the gap to unresolved V genes and leave the rest unexplained. This sample gives approximately 320,000 clones in total; 85% of them show up just once. Approximately 7.5% of the sample is taken by the ten largest. The sample was peripheral blood. These TCRs come from a human donor in a cohort sampled during active COVID-19.

This chain uses TRBV10-3 with TRBJ1-4; 9 nucleotides align to TRBD1. V lost 8 bases and J lost 1; bases outside the gene matches: 2. CDR3 length equals 14 residues. CDR1 is ENHRY, CDR2 SYGVKD, per germline. The CDR3 spells CAIAGQGTNEKLFF. The CDR3, as DNA: TGTGCCATCGCGGGACAGGGAACTAATGAAAAACTGTTTTTT.

This clone was recorded only once. This chain joins TRBV5-1 and TRBJ2-7, with TRBD2 matching 8 bases. The CDR3 spans 15 residues. After removal of 0 bases from V and 2 bases from J, the junction contained 4 bases not matched to a gene. Germline CDR1 is SGHRS and CDR2 is YFSETQ. As DNA, the CDR3 is TGCGCCAGCAGCTTGGATCGGGGGGGCCCCTACGAGCAGTACTTC. Translating it yields CASSLDRGGPYEQYF.